This section outlines one T cell receptor (beta chain) sequence together with its context. The antigen is not known. This entry is derived from a study of T cell responses to AZD1222 COVID-19 vaccine. Study in general: Pooling covered second doses at about 4 or about 12 weeks. Study results and limitations: Among AZD1222 vaccinees, only six or seven were seropositive at baseline. Spike-specific TCR breadth and depth went up after people got two AZD1222 doses. After the peak T cell response, and only then, were repertoires sampled.

This table comes from immunoSEQ multiplex PCR, and its TCRdb copy is limited to in-frame clones, with some not included. The sample includes around 60,000 clones, 85% to 90% of them seen just once. This sample comprised peripheral blood, obtained on day 0 of AZD1222 vaccination. This TCR was recovered from an adult in good health.

CDR3 bases: TGTGCCAGCAGTGAAGCGGGTAGCGGGGGCTACGAGCAGTACTTC. It specifies CASSEAGSGGYEQYF. The genes are TRBV6-1 and TRBJ2-7; 9 nucleotides line up with TRBD2. V shed 0 bases, J shed 3 bases, and the junction held 3 bases outside the gene matches. CDR3 size: 15 residues. Germline assignment: CDR1 MNHNS and CDR2 SASEGT.